Included here is one TCR beta chain sequence, with context. This clonotype was picked up a small number of times. Its specific antigen is unknown. The record has no base qualities; no much larger clone is one base away. Measured from the cysteine to the phenylalanine, the CDR3 is 15 residues long. Of all the DNA, just the CDR3 is kept, 45 bases in frame from base 1. Looking up the germline V gene yields CDR1 SGHDN and CDR2 FVKESK. V ends up 5 bases short and J 6 bases short, with an unmatched junction base count of 6. The sample comes from a study of response to subunit inactivated influenza vaccine (dated by TCRdb to 2016 to 2019). Turning to the overall study: Deep quantitative T cell receptor repertoire profiling was used in the study to track responses to a trivalent subunit inactivated influenza vaccine.

Paper-wide results and their limitations: According to the authors, only a limited number of new T cells may be recruited by each seasonal influenza vaccination.

Receptor amplification or capture employed RT-PCR. TCRdb shows the sequencer as Illumina HiSeq 2500. Through fastp at Q25 and MiXCR, TCRdb rebuilt clones from the public reads, retaining in-frame beta chains. Entries that share a CDR3 protein sequence are merged under the most common genes and DNA. This sample lists 610,000 or so distinct CDR3 sequences; less than 15% were detected once. The ten largest clones add up to over 8.5% of the sample. Sequenced here: PBMCs from blood, sampled approximately 12 days after vaccination. The clonotype comes from a man over 45 who received an inactivated influenza vaccine. Donor details come from another sample of the same person, matched by shared clones. The rearrangement combines TRBV14 with TRBJ2-1; 11 middle bases align to TRBD2. The CDR3 amino acid sequence is: CASSSWGLAVNEQFF. The nucleotide sequence reads TGTGCCAGCAGCTCGTGGGGACTAGCGGTCAATGAGCAGTTCTTC.